Shown below are 27 T cell receptor beta chains from a single sample sequenced in a study of cytomegalovirus exposure and HLA in healthy donors. With 60 Vbeta and 13 Jbeta primers, the PCR was carried out. The table came from immunoSEQ multiplex PCR; TCRdb's copy has only in-frame clones and leaves some out. Found here are 85,000 to 120,000 clones, roughly three quarters of them singletons; the top ten hold roughly 8.9%. Sequenced: PBMCs. Every receptor here comes from a male donor in good health and CMV-seropositive.

This clone appeared a few times. The chain links TRBV30 to TRBJ2-7; 8 bases are a match to TRBD1. The CDR3 has 15 amino acids. CDR1 and CDR2 from the germline V gene are GTSNPN and SVGIG (reference sequence). The V gene end was trimmed by 2 bases and the J gene end by 7 bases; junction bases not matched to a gene: 13. CDR3 region: CAWSPPGQVPGEQYF. CDR3 in DNA: TGTGCCTGGAGTCCACCGGGACAGGTACCGGGGGAGCAGTACTTC.

The V and J genes are TRBV7-2 and TRBJ1-1; D is perhaps TRBD1 (6 bases). The CDR3 has 15 amino acids. V lost 1 base and J 0 bases, leaving 9 bases between the germline ends. Per the germline V gene, CDR1 is SGHTA and CDR2 is FQGNSA. This CDR3 is CASSLEGDMNTEAFF. CDR3 DNA sequence: TGTGCCAGCAGCTTAGAAGGGGACATGAACACTGAAGCTTTCTTT.

The CDR3 loop reads CASRGLAGYNEQFF. The CDR3 nucleotides read TGTGCCAGCCGGGGACTAGCGGGCTACAATGAGCAGTTCTTC. The V gene is TRBV6-1, the J gene TRBJ2-1; 12 bases line up with TRBD2. V shed 8 bases, J shed 3 bases, and the junction held 2 bases outside the gene matches. CDR3 length equals 14 residues. The germline gives CDR1 MNHNS, CDR2 SASEGT.

The rearrangement uses TRBV5-6 and TRBJ2-2, with unresolved D. V was cut by 1 base and J by 1 base, with 11 bases left in between. CDR1 is SGHDT, CDR2 YYEEEE, per germline. The CDR3 loop spans 16 amino acids. CDR3 in DNA: TGTGCCAGCAGCTTGCTCGTCTCGAGGAACACCGGGGAGCTGTTTTTT. Translating gives CASSLLVSRNTGELFF.

There are a few counts of this clone. The gene calls are TRBV7-2 and TRBJ2-2, with D unresolved. CDR1 and CDR2 from the germline V gene are SGHTA and FQGNSA. The CDR3 sequence is 12 residues long. The V end was cut by 5 bases, the J end by 4 bases, with 5 bases between. CDR3 DNA sequence: TGTGCCAGCAGCGAGTTCACCGGGGAGCTGTTTTTT. Translated: CASSEFTGELFF.

This clone was found a few times. The V gene is TRBV5-1, the J gene TRBJ1-5, with a weak D call TRBD1 (6 bases). The CDR3 sequence is 15 residues long. V was clipped by 0 bases and J by 2 bases, with 9 bases between them. CDR1 and CDR2 from the germline V gene are SGHRS and YFSETQ. The CDR3 DNA is TGCGCCAGCAGCTTGGAAGGGGGGGGCAATCAGCCCCAGCATTTT. Its protein is CASSLEGGGNQPQHF.

The chain links TRBV19 to TRBJ2-1; tentatively, D is TRBD2 (6 bases). CDR3 length: 16 residues. Germline V gives CDR1 LNHDA, CDR2 SQIVND (reference sequence). Trimming shortened V by 4 bases and J by 2 bases, and 15 bases separated the two germline ends. The CDR3 DNA reads TGTGCCAGTAGTACCCGGGGGAGCGGACCCTACAATGAGCAGTTCTTC. Its protein is CASSTRGSGPYNEQFF.

The chain links TRBV7-9 to TRBJ2-3, with 10 positions matching TRBD2. V was clipped by 5 bases and J by 0 bases; unmatched bases: 5. CDR1 is SEHNR, CDR2 FQNEAQ, per germline (reference sequence). The CDR3 spans 16 residues. Here the CDR3 DNA reads TGTGCCAGCAGCCCAGAGACTAGCGGGAGCACAGATACGCAGTATTTT. Amino acids: CASSPETSGSTDTQYF. The full variable domain, completed using reference TRBV7-9 and TRBJ2-3, is DTGVSQNPRHKITKRGQNVTFRCDPISEHNRLYWYRQTLGQGPEFLTYFQNEAQLEKSRLLSDRFSAERPKGSFSTLEIQRTEQGDSAMYLCASSPETSGSTDTQYFGPGTRLTVL.

V usage is TRBV9 and J usage is TRBJ1-2, with 7 bases identical to TRBD1. The ends lost 4 bases at V and 6 bases at J; junction bases unmatched: 9. This CDR3 has 14 residues. Germline V gives CDR1 SGDLS, CDR2 YYNGEE. CDR3: CASSRGDSFNGYTF. CDR3 nucleotides: TGTGCCAGCAGCCGCGGGGACAGTTTTAATGGCTACACCTTC.

This rearrangement joins TRBV5-6 to TRBJ1-5; TRBD1 matches at 7 bases. CDR1 SGHDT and CDR2 YYEEEE come from the germline V gene. CDR3 length: 15 residues. The J segment lost 4 bases and the V segment lost 2 bases, leaving 6 bases of the junction unmatched. The CDR3: CASSFRAGGNQPQHF. DNA for the CDR3: TGTGCCAGCAGCTTCCGGGCAGGGGGGAATCAGCCCCAGCATTTT.

The rearrangement uses TRBV5-4 and TRBJ2-7, with D possibly being TRBD2 (5 bases). V shed 4 bases and J shed 0 bases, with 20 bases lying between them. The CDR3 is 17 residues long. CDR1 is SGHNT, CDR2 YYREEE, per germline (reference sequence). CDR3 coding DNA: TGTGCCAGCAGCCTCCACCCGTTGGGGAGCGACTCCTACGAGCAGTACTTC. This encodes CASSLHPLGSDSYEQYF.

Notes on this clone: The junction departs from germline at one end; a sequencing error may be responsible. The chain employs TRBV27 and TRBJ2-3, with D unclear. This CDR3 has 12 amino acids. Germline V CDR1 and CDR2: MNHEY, SMNVEV (reference sequence). The CDR3 is CASEVAEDAQYF. CDR3 coding DNA: TGTGCCAGCGAAGTGGCTGAAGATGCGCAGTATTTT.

This chain links TRBV5-6 with TRBJ2-2; 7 bases line up with TRBD2. Germline V gives CDR1 SGHDT, CDR2 YYEEEE. V lost 4 bases, J lost 8 bases, and 17 bases stayed unmatched. This CDR3 has 17 amino acids. CDR3 region: CASSPGGLDIASGELFF. As DNA, the CDR3 is TGTGCCAGCAGCCCGGGGGGTTTAGATATAGCGTCTGGGGAGCTGTTTTTT.

This clone was counted a single time. The V call is TRBV6-4, the J call TRBJ1-6, with TRBD1 matching over 8 bases. Germline assignment: CDR1 MRHNA and CDR2 SNTAGT. This CDR3 spans 14 amino acids. Trimming removed 6 bases from V and 5 bases from J; junction bases left unmatched: 3. The CDR3 nucleotides are TGTGCCAGCAGCCAGACAGGGGATAATTCACCCCTCCACTTT. This sequence encodes CASSQTGDNSPLHF.

The chain couples TRBV7-6 to TRBJ2-3; the D gene is possibly TRBD2 (6 bases). CDR3 length: 13 residues. Per germline, CDR1 SGHVS and CDR2 FNYEAQ. The germline V and J ends were trimmed by 8 bases and 2 bases, with 11 bases remaining between them. CDR3 nucleotides: TGTGCCAGCCGAGCTAGCGTCACAGATACGCAGTATTTT. Translated: CASRASVTDTQYF.

The chain carries TRBV7-2 and TRBJ2-1, with 12 positions matching TRBD2. The V and J ends lost 6 bases and 3 bases, in that order; junction bases with no gene match: 6. The CDR3 covers 16 residues. Germline values: CDR1 SGHTA, CDR2 FQGNSA. CDR3 sequence: CASRSSGRALYNEQFF. In DNA, the CDR3 is TGTGCCAGCAGATCTAGCGGGAGGGCCCTCTACAATGAGCAGTTCTTC.

In DNA, the CDR3 is TGTGCCAGCTCACCAAAAGGGGCTTATGAAAAACTGTTTTTT. This gives the protein CASSPKGAYEKLFF. This chain links TRBV18 with TRBJ1-4, with a tentative D call TRBD1 (5 bases). Germline CDR1 reads KGHSH; CDR2 reads LQKENI. V was cut by 2 bases and J by 6 bases, with 10 bases left in between. The CDR3 totals 14 residues.

This sequence joins TRBV2 and TRBJ2-2, with TRBD2 identical over 8 bases. This CDR3 region has 16 residues. Germline V CDR1 and CDR2: SNHLY, FYNNEI. The V and J ends lost 6 bases and 1 base, in that order; junction bases with no gene match: 7. CDR3 DNA sequence: TGTGCCAGCAGCGCCAGACTAGCGCGGAACACCGGGGAGCTGTTTTTT. It yields the protein CASSARLARNTGELFF.

CDR3 sequence reads: CASSLVRNEKLFF. CDR3 nucleotides: TGTGCCAGCTCACTCGTCCGTAATGAAAAACTGTTTTTT. The genes are TRBV18 and TRBJ1-4; no clear D. Per germline, CDR1 KGHSH and CDR2 LQKENI. This CDR3 spans 13 amino acids. Trimming removed 4 bases from V and 4 bases from J, with 7 bases in between.

The CDR3 nucleotides read TGTGCCAGCAGTCCCCCGGGAGCTCAAGAGACCCAGTACTTC. Its translation is CASSPPGAQETQYF. This chain uses TRBV6-6 with TRBJ2-5, with D perhaps TRBD2 (6 bases). The V gene lost 5 bases and the J gene lost 2 bases, with 12 bases spanning the gap. The length of the CDR3 is 14 residues. Germline CDR1 MNHNY, CDR2 SVGAGI (reference sequence).

CDR3 sequence (DNA): TGTGCCAGCAGCCCAGACATGAGAATGAACACTGAAGCTTTCTTT. Protein sequence: CASSPDMRMNTEAFF. The chain recombines TRBV9 with TRBJ1-1, with D unclear. CDR1 SGDLS and CDR2 YYNGEE come from the germline V gene. The CDR3 has 15 amino acids. V was cut by 4 bases and J by 0 bases, with 13 bases left in between.

V gene TRBV5-6 combines with J gene TRBJ2-7; D gene uncertain. Trimming took 1 base from V and 1 from J, leaving 6 bases between them. Per the germline V gene, CDR1 is SGHDT and CDR2 is YYEEEE. The CDR3 is 13 amino acids. CDR3 sequence (DNA): TGTGCCAGCAGCTTGATAGAATCCTACGAGCAGTACTTC. This gives the protein CASSLIESYEQYF.

This chain joins TRBV28 and TRBJ2-2; 13 bases agree with TRBD2. In germline, CDR1 is MDHEN, CDR2 SYDVKM. Losses at the gene ends were 7 bases for V and 3 bases for J; bases not matched to a gene: 5. The CDR3 spans 16 residues. CDR3 DNA sequence: TGTGCCAGCATTCCCGGGACTAGCGGGGACACCGGGGAGCTGTTTTTT. Translated, it gives CASIPGTSGDTGELFF.

This chain joins TRBV4-3 and TRBJ1-6, with 10 bases lining up with TRBD1. Germline V gives CDR1 LGHNA, CDR2 YSLEER. V shed 4 bases, J shed 9 bases, and the junction held 9 bases outside the gene matches. The CDR3 runs to 16 residues. CDR3 sequence reads: CASSLFGGQGSSPLHF. The CDR3 nucleotides read TGCGCCAGCAGCCTCTTTGGGGGACAGGGGAGTTCACCCCTCCACTTT.

The chain combines TRBV11-2 with TRBJ2-7, with a possible D match to TRBD1 (6 bases). With 3 bases removed from V and 5 bases from J, the gap between germline ends came to 14 bases. CDR1 is SGHAT, CDR2 FQNNGV, per germline. CDR3 length equals 14 residues. The CDR3 DNA sequence: TGTGCCAGCAGCTTCTTGGGACCAGGGGACGAGCAGTACTTC. Translated, it gives CASSFLGPGDEQYF.

This chain uses TRBV5-1 with TRBJ1-1; the match to TRBD1 covers 9 bases. Germline trimming cut 2 bases from V and 4 bases from J; bases unmatched to any gene: 3. This CDR3 region has 14 residues. Germline CDR1 SGHRS, CDR2 YFSETQ. DNA of the CDR3: TGCGCCAGCAGCTTACAGGGGGCGACCACTGAAGCTTTCTTT. Amino acid sequence: CASSLQGATTEAFF.

CDR3 in DNA: TGTGCCAGCTCACCACCAGACTCCTACGAGCAGTACTTC. This codes for CASSPPDSYEQYF. V usage is TRBV7-6 and J usage is TRBJ2-7; D is undetermined. V dropped 8 bases and J dropped 0 bases, with 11 bases sitting between them. Per germline, CDR1 SGHVS and CDR2 FNYEAQ. This CDR3 has 13 residues.